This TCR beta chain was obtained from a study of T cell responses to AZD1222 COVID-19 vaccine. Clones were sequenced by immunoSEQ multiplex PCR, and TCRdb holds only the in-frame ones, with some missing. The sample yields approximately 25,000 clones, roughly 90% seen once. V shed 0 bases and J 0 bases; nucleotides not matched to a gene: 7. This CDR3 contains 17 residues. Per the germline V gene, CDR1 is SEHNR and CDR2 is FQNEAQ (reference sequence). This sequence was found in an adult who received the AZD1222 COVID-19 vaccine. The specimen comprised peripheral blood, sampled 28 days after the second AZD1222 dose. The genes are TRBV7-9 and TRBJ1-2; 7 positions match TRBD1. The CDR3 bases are TGTGCCAGCAGCTTAGCCGGGACAGTTCGAGCTAACTATGGCTACACCTTC. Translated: CASSLAGTVRANYGYTF. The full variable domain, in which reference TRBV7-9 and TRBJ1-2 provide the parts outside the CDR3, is DTGVSQNPRHKITKRGQNVTFRCDPISEHNRLYWYRQTLGQGPEFLTYFQNEAQLEKSRLLSDRFSAERPKGSFSTLEIQRTEQGDSAMYLCASSLAGTVRANYGYTFGSGTRLTVV.